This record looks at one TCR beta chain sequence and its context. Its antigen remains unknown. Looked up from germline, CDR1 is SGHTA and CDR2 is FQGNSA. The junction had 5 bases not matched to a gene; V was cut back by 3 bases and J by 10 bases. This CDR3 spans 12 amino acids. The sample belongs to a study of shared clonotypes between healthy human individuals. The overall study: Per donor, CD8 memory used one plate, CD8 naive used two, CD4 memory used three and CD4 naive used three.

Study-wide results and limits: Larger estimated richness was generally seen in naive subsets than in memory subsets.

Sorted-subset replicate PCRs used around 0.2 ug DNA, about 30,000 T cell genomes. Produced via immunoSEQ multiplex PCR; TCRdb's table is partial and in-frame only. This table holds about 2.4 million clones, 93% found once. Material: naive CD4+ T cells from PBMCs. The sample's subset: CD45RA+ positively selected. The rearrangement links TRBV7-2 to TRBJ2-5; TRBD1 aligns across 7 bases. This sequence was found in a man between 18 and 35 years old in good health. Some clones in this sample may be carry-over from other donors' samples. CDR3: CASSFDRVDQYF. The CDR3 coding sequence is TGTGCCAGCAGCTTCGACAGGGTTGACCAGTACTTC.